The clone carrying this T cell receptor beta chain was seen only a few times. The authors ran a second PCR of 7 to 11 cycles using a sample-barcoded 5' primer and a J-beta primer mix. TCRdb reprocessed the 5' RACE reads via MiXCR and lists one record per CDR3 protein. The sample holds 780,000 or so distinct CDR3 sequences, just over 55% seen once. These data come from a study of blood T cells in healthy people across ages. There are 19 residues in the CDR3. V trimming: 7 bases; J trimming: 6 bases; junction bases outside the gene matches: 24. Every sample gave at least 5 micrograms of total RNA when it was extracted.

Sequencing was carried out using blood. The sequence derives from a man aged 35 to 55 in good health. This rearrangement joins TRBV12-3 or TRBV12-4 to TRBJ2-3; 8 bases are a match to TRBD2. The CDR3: CASNQESVAGSPAVDTQYF. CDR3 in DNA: TGTGCCAGCAACCAAGAAAGTGTAGCGGGATCACCGGCCGTGGATACGCAGTATTTT.